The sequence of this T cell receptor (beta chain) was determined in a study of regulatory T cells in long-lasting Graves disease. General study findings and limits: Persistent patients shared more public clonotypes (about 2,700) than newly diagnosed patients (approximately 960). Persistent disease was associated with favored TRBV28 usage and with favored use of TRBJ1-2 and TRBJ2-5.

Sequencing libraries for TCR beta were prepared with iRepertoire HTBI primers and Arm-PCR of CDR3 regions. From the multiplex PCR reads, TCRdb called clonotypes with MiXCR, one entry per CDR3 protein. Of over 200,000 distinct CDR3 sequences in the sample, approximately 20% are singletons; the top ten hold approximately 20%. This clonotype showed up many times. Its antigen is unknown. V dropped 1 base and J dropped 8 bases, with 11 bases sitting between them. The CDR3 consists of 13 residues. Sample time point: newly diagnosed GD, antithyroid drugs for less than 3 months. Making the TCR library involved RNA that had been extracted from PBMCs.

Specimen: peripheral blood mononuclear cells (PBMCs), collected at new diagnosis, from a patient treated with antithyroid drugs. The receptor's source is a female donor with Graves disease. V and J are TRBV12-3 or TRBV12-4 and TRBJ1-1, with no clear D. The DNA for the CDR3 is TGTGCCAGCAGTTTAGTCCAGAACGGCGAAGCTTTCTTT. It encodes CASSLVQNGEAFF.